Sequencing of this TCR beta chain was carried out in a study of blood T cell repertoires in COVID-19. Study details: Spain, Italy and the United States supplied samples that represented acute and convalescent COVID-19. PBMCs, B-cell-depleted T cells, or T cells provided the cDNA or gDNA that made up the material.

As originally analysed: Nucleated cell number was recorded as an estimate derived from reference gene primer amplification. TCRdb's table, derived via immunoSEQ multiplex PCR, lists solely in-frame clones and lacks some. V and J calls and clone size are copied from that table; D and trimming were computed from the DNA. The data show roughly 310,000 clones, around 89% seen once. This CDR3 comprises 18 residues. Germline assignment: CDR1 SGHVS and CDR2 FNYEAQ. With 2 bases clipped from V and 7 bases from J, the junction kept 17 bases outside the gene matches. This clone was counted only a few times. Sequencing was done on a sample of peripheral blood. The chain joins TRBV7-6 to TRBJ2-1; 7 bases are shared with TRBD2. The TCR originated in a woman between 45 and 65 years old with active or convalescent COVID-19. CDR3 nucleotide sequence: TGTGCCAGCAGCTTAATACTAGCGCCACCCATTGGTATGAATGAGCAGTTCTTC. Translated, it gives CASSLILAPPIGMNEQFF.